This T cell receptor (beta chain) was sequenced during a study of patients and donors after allogeneic stem cell transplantation (dated by TCRdb to 2019 to 2021). Inclusive of the bounding cysteine and phenylalanine, the CDR3 is 16 residues long. Only CDR3 DNA is held: 48 bases, read in frame from base 1. For CDR1 and CDR2, the germline V gene (reference sequence) lists SSHAT and FNYEAQ. This clonotype was counted between two and nine times. Its antigen remains unidentified. At one boundary the junction diverges from the germline segment, which might be a read error. Library prep was done by RT-PCR. The data were produced on a NextSeq 550. TCRdb trimmed public reads at Q25 via fastp, called clones via MiXCR and kept in-frame beta chains. Under each unique CDR3 protein, matching rows form one entry showing the most common genes and DNA. The sample yields more than 55,000 distinct CDR3 sequences; 13% were counted once. Around 30% of the sample is in the top ten clones.

Input material: blood, either unsorted or a sorted T cell fraction (not recorded which). The clonotype was recovered from a human donor who was either an allogeneic HSCT recipient or a stem cell or donor lymphocyte infusion donor (not recorded which). It is not recorded whose cells these are; they may come from a transplant donor. The chain uses TRBV7-7 and TRBJ2-5; 8 central bases correspond to TRBD1. This receptor has the CDR3 CASSRLSGTGQETQYF. The bases read TGTGCTAGCAGCAGATTGTCAGGGACAGGACAAGAGACCCAGTACTTC. Here the CDR3 is joined to the reference TRBV7-7 and TRBJ2-5 genes, and the full variable domain is: GAGVSQSPRYKVTKRGQDVTLRCDPISSHATLYWYQQALGQGPEFLTYFNYEAQPDKSGLPSDRFSAERPEGSISTLTIQRTEQRDSAMYRCASSRLSGTGQETQYFGPGTRLLVL.